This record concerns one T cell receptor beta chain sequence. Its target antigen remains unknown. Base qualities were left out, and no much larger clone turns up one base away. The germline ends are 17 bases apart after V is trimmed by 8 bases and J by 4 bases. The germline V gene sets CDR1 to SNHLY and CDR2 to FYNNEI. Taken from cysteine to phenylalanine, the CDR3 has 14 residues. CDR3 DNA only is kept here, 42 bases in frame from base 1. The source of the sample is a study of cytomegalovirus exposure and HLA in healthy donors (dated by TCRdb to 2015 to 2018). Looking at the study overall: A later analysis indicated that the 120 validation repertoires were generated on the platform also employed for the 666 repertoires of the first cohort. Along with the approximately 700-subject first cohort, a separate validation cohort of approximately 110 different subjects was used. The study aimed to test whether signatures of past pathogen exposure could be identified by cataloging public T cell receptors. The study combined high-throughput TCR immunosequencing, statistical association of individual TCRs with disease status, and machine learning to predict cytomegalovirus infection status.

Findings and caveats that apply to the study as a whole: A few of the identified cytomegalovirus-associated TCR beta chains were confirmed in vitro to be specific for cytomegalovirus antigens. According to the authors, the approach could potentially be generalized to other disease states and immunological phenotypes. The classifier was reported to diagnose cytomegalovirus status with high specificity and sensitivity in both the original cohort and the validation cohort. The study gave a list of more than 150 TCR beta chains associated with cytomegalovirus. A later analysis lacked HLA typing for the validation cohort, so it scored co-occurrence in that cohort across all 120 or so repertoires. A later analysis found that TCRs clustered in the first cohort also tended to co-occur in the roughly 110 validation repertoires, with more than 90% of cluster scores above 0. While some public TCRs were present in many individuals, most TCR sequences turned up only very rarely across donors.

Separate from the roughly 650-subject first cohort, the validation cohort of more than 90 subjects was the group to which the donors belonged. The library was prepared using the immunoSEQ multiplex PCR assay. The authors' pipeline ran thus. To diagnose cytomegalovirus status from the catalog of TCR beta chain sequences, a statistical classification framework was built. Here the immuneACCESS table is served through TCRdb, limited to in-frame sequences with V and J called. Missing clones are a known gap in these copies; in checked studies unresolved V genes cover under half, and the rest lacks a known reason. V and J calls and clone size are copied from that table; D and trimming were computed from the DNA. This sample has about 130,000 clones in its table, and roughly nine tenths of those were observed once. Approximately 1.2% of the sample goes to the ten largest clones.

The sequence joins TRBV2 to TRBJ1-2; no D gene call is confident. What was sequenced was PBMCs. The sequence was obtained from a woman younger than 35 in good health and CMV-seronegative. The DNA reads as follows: TGTGCCAGCGGGTGGCCAGAGGGCCTCTATGGCTACACCTTC. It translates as CASGWPEGLYGYTF.